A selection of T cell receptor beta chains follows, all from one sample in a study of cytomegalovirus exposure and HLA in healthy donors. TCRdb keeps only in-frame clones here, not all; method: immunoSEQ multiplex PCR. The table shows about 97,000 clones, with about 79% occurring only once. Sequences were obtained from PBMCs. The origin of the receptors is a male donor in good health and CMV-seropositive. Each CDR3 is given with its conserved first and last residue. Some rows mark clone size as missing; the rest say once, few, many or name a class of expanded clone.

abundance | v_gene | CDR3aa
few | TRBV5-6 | CASSLHHSGNTIYF
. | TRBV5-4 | CASRTAPSGHSTDTQYF
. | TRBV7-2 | CASSLQEGTGELFF
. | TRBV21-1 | CASSKVVGEQQYF
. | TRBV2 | CASSERQLTEAFF
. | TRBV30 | CAWSEQGVTYGYTF
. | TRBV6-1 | CASSLSRVGNTIYF
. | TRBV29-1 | CSVERGGTRTQYF
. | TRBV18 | CASSPTPGTGVLRRQPQHF
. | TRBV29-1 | CSVGGTGMNTEAFF
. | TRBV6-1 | CASSPGAGADQPQHF
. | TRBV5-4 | CASSFSGGGAHYEQYF
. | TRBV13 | CASSLTSGVTGELFF
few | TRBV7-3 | CASGSGPGGEAFF
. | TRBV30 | CAWRFGRGAHNEQFF
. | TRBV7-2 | CASSLSSYEQYF
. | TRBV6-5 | CASSYSSWTESGYTF
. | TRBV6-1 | CASGTDHSNQPQHF
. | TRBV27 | CASTSYRAGGLEKLFF
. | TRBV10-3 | CAIGTVYNEQFF
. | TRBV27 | CASSLADRADTEAFF
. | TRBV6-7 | CASIPYPVQPQHF
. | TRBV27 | CASSPGRGEQPQHF
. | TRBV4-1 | CASSLRQGALNTEAFF
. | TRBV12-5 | CASGLVPGNTEAFF
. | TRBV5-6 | CATSGTSGGYAEEETQYF
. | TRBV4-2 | CASSQEDRLNGYTF